This TCR beta chain emerged from a study of cytomegalovirus exposure and HLA in healthy donors (dated by TCRdb to 2017 to 2019). For the wider study: An earlier analysis of 550 to 700 of the donors reported approximately 290 Gb of sequence data and some 120 million unique TCR beta sequences from about 180 million T cells. A few DR-DQ haplotypes were treated as single units for association and clustering because of strong linkage in the cohort. The genetic ancestry cluster associated with self-reported Caucasian donors included 70% to 85% of the 300 to 400 genotyped donors. A later genetic analysis took genome-wide SNP genotypes for 398 of the 666 donors and used that subset as a discovery cohort. An earlier analysis of 587 of the donors used high-throughput TCR beta sequencing to judge whether each TCR beta V gene segment behaved as functional or pseudogenic. On average, around 200,000 unique TCR beta nucleotide sequences were sequenced per donor among about 400 genotyped donors of the cohort, with 15% to 20% of those sequences being non-productive. A later analysis re-examined previously published TCR beta repertoires from over 500 donors and added high-resolution HLA genotyping to investigate patterns of TCR occurrence. The number of donors typed differed by locus, with roughly 620-630 for A, B, C, DRB1 and DQB1, over 500 for DQA1, over 600 for DPA1, and 472 for DPB1. In the later analysis, no new phenotypic data were used to find candidate immune exposures; instead, reliance was placed on TCR beta sequences and their occurrence across donors. In addition to the first cohort of 650 to 750 subjects, a separate validation cohort of approximately 130 different subjects was used. The study aimed to test whether signatures of past pathogen exposure could be identified by cataloging public T cell receptors. Every repertoire in the discovery cohort had been generated on one and the same sequencing platform. Around 330 gigabases of sequencing data and 75 million to 85 million unique TCR sequences made up an early release that covered 500 to 650 HLA-typed donors. The study used immunosequencing to profile the T cell repertoires of 670 or so subjects and linked those repertoires to cytomegalovirus serostatus. Class I and class II HLA loci were covered by the typing at four-digit resolution. To predict cytomegalovirus infection status, the study combined high-throughput TCR immunosequencing, statistical association of individual TCRs with disease status, and machine learning. Donor age, sex, ethnicity and CMV serostatus were compiled alongside the repertoire data.

Turning to this clone: Its antigen is currently not known. The input lacks base qualities; no much larger clone sits a single base away.

Findings and caveats that apply to the study as a whole: Because HLA typing was unavailable for some donors at each locus, only the typed subset was used in association tests. In vitro tests confirmed that a few of the cytomegalovirus-associated TCR beta chains recognize cytomegalovirus antigens. Because the 87-base-pair reads could not distinguish some IMGT-functional V segments, including TRBV6-2 and TRBV6-3, those segments were excluded. This cohort had only TCR beta chains sequenced, and the lack of alpha or paired-chain data limited which features could be detected. Across donors, most TCR sequences were observed very rarely, whereas some public TCRs were present in many individuals. In the study, around 150 TCR beta chains were listed as associated with cytomegalovirus. A further reported finding was that TCR beta sequences accurately predicted the HLA-A and HLA-B alleles for most subjects in the first cohort. When HLA alleles, especially DR and DQ, strongly co-occurred, TCR associations were difficult to assign to individual alleles. The presence/absence analyses assumed that sequencing depth was roughly uniform across donors, and that assumption may not be true. A later genetic analysis associated a missense DCLRE1C variant with V-gene and J-gene trimming of TCR beta chains, and an independent cohort replicated the association. A later analysis found that HLA-associated TCR beta chains were more clonally expanded and had lower generation probabilities than equally common non-associated chains. According to the authors, the approach could potentially be generalized to other disease states and immunological phenotypes. Compared with the approximately 700-donor mean, donors in an Asian-associated ancestry cluster had fewer N-insertions in productive TCRs, according to a later genetic analysis. In a later analysis, most CMV-associated TCR beta chains were found to appear HLA-restricted, with HLA associations seemingly driven largely by CMV exposure. In an earlier analysis of around 500 of the donors, most TCR beta V segments appeared in productive rearrangements about 87% or about 30% of the time, broadly matching IMGT annotations. Because counts were too low, seventeen rarely observed V segments, including chromosome 9 orphons, were left out of the earlier analysis of 500 to 750 of the donors. For the cohort, immune exposure information was limited to CMV serostatus. Correlated functional status among segregating V segments might reflect linkage disequilibrium, but an unknown experimental factor could not be ruled out. In a later analysis, several top co-occurrence clusters were reported to appear linked to parvovirus B19, influenza, CMV and Epstein-Barr virus. A cluster of highly shared sequence variants was judged likely to be a technical artifact of the sequencing pipeline. According to a later analysis, TCR association rates differed among HLA loci, with DRB1 alleles showing the most associated TCRs and HLA-C alleles showing the fewest. Cytomegalovirus status was reported to be diagnosed by the classifier with high specificity and sensitivity in both the original and validation cohorts. Specific HLA alleles were associated with 15,000 to 20,000 TCR beta sequences at a false discovery rate of 0.05 in a later analysis.

In total, approximately 690 healthy bone marrow donors made up the cohort. At the time of sampling, every cohort member was nominally healthy, though immune exposures that went unrecorded were likely present. The donor was CMV seronegative and was included in the group of around 320 seronegative cohort members. A peripheral blood sample was collected from each donor, and TCR beta sequencing was performed on peripheral blood mononuclear cells. The Qiagen DNeasy Blood Extraction Kit was used to extract genomic DNA from the blood cell samples. The library was produced with the immunoSEQ multiplex PCR assay. For the multiplex PCR, a mixture combining 60 forward primers for TCR Vbeta segments and 13 reverse primers for TCR Jbeta segments was used. A multiplex PCR assay on genomic DNA amplified the CDR3 region of rearranged TCR beta genes. On the Illumina HiSeq System, the amplified TCR beta libraries were sequenced as 87-base-pair reads. Per the authors' processing: In a later analysis, approximately 74 million unique TCR beta chains were counted across the roughly 700 repertoires, and about 10 million of these chains were shared by at least two donors. Raw reads were error-corrected and collapsed into unique sequences with a nearest-neighbor algorithm that merged closely related sequences to remove PCR and sequencing errors. Alignment of CDR3 sequences to IMGT reference sequences was used to assign V, D and J gene segments. Each retained sequence needed at least a six-nucleotide match to both a V gene segment and a J gene segment. Rearrangements were classified as productive when the CDR3 lacked stop codons and remained in frame with V and J, and all other rearrangements were classified as non-productive. Following IMGT convention, CDR3 was defined as the stretch from the second conserved V-encoded cysteine up to the conserved J-encoded phenylalanine. The earlier analysis of about 640 of the donors excluded any sequence lacking an unambiguous match to a single V gene segment. In an earlier analysis of approximately 610 of the donors, V segments were called functional above 56.7% productive rearrangements and were called segregating when the between-donor standard deviation exceeded 5%. A statistical classification framework was built to diagnose cytomegalovirus status from the catalog of TCR beta chain sequences. V and J gene assignment, in a later analysis, came from comparing TCR nucleotide sequences with IMGT/GENE-DB human TR gene sequences. Using the TCRdist pipeline, a later analysis assigned CDR3 sequences along with most-parsimonious VDJ recombination scenarios. In a later analysis, every TCR beta chain was defined by the combination of its CDR3 amino acid sequence and its V-gene family, and reads without a unique V-gene family were dropped. A later analysis removed 592 highly shared, low-generation-probability nucleotide sequences to deal with suspected cross-contamination and a sequencing artifact. In a later analysis, a clonal expansion index for each public chain was calculated from normalized within-repertoire ranks of inferred template counts. In a later analysis, generation probabilities were computed using a VDJ recombination model fitted to out-of-frame rearrangements, and the results were checked against IGoR. In a later analysis, TCR-TCR, TCR-HLA and TCR-CMV co-occurrence was scored with hypergeometric tests, and a repertoire-size bias correction was applied to TCR pairs. False discovery rates were estimated in a later analysis by permuting HLA or CMV assignments 20 times. In a later analysis, co-occurring TCRs were grouped using DBSCAN, with TCRdist sequence similarity added in when clustering inside HLA-allele-positive subsets. Co-occurrence clustering excluded repertoires with fewer than 30,000 or more than 120,000 public chains, plus five with anomalous nucleotide sharing. Drawn from immuneACCESS, this table holds only the in-frame rearrangements with V and J called that TCRdb kept. Clones are partly lost; checked studies trace under half to an unresolved V gene and leave the rest unexplained. That table supplies the V and J calls and clone size; D and trimming were determined from the DNA. Here the sample has 110,000 to 150,000 clones; 80% occur a single time. 0.95% to 1.5% of the sample belongs to the ten largest clones.

The germline V gene supplies CDR1 KGHSH and CDR2 LQKENI. Inclusive of the bounding cysteine and phenylalanine, the CDR3 is 15 residues long. CDR3 DNA is the only sequence kept; it has 45 bases, read in frame from the first base. V ends up 1 base short and J 8 bases short, with an unmatched junction base count of 8. The chain joins TRBV18 to TRBJ1-2, and TRBD1 aligns with 9 junction nucleotides. The receptor was derived from a female donor in good health and CMV-seronegative. Material for sequencing was PBMCs. In nucleotides, the sequence is TGTGCCAGCTCACCACGGAGGACAGGGGTCGGGGGCTACACCTTC. Translation gives CASSPRRTGVGGYTF.